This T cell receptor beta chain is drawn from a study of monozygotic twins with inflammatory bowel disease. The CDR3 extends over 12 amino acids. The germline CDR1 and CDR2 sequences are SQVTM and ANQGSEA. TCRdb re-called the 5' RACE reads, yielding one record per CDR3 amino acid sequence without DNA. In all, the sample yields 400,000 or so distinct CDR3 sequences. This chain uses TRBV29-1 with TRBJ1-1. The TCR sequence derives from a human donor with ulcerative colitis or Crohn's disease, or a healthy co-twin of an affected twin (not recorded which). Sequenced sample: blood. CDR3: CSVDKGNTEAFF.